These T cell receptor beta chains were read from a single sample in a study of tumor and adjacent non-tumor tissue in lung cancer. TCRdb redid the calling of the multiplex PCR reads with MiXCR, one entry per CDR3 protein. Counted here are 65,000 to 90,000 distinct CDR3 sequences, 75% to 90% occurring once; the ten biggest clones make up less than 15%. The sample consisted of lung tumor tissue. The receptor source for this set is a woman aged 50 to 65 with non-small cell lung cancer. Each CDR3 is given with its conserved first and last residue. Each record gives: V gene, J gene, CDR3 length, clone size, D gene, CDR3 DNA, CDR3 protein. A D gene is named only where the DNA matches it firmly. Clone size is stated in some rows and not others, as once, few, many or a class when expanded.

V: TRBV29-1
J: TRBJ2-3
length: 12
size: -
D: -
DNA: TGCGGCGGACTCGATCTGACCGATACGCAGTATTTT
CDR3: CGGLDLTDTQYF

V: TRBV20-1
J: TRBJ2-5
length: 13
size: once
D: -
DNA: TGCAGTGCTAGATTGAACAGTCGAGAGAGCCAGTACTTC
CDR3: CSARLNSRESQYF

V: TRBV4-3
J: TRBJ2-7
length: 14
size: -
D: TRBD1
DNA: TGCGCCAGCAACTATTCGACAGGGACATACGAGCAGTACTTC
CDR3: CASNYSTGTYEQYF

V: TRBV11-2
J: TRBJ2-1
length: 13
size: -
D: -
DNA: TGTGTCGGCAGCATAGGTGTAAACAATGGGCAGTTCTTC
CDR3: CVGSIGVNNGQFF

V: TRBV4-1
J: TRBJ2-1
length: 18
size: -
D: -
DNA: TGCGTCAGCAGCCCAGCAAACCAACTCGTGGGAGGATACAATGAGCAGTTCTTC
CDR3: CVSSPANQLVGGYNEQFF

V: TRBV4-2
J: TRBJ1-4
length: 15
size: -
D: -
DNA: TGTGCTAGCAGCCAAGTCCAGGAGGCCGGGGAAAAACTGCTTTTT
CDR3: CASSQVQEAGEKLLF

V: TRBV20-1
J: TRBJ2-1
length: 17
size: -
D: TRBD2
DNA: TGTAGTGCTACTCGCGAACTAGCGGGAGGGCCCTACAATGAGCAGTTCTTC
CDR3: CSATRELAGGPYNEQFF

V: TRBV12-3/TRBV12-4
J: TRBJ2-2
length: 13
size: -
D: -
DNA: TGTGCCAACATCGAGAAGAACACCTGGGAGCTGTTTTTT
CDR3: CANIEKNTWELFF

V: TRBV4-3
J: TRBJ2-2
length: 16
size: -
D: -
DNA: TGCGCCAGCAGGCAAGATTATCAGGAGGAGGGAAGGGAGCTGTCTTTT
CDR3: CASRQDYQEEGRELSF

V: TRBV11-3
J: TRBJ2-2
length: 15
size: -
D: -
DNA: TGTGCCAGCAACCCCAGGGTCCGGAACACTGGGGAGCTGTTTTTT
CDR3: CASNPRVRNTGELFF

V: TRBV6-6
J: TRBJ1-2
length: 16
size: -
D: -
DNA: TGTGCCAGCATCCACCGGGACGGGGGATCTGGCTATGGCTACACCTTC
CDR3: CASIHRDGGSGYGYTF

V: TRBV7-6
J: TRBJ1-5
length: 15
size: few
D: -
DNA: TGTGCCAGCAGCTACACAGCGGACGGCAATCAGCCCCAGCATTTT
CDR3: CASSYTADGNQPQHF

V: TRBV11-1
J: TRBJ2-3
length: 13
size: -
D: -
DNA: TGTGCCAGCAGAGGAGCATGGATGGATACGCAGTATTTT
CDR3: CASRGAWMDTQYF

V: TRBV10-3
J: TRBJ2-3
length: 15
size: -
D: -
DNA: TGTGCCATCTGTGAGTCGTCGCTCTCCACAGAAACGCAGTATTTT
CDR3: CAICESSLSTETQYF

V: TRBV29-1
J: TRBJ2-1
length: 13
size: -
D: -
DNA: TGCAGCGCGGGGGACGTGCCCTACAATGGGCAGTTCTTC
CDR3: CSAGDVPYNGQFF

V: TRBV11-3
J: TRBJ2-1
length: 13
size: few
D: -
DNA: TGTGCCAGTAGCTTAGTTGGGGGAAATGAGCAGTTCTTC
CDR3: CASSLVGGNEQFF

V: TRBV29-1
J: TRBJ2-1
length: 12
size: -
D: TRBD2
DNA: TGCAGCGTCGCTAGCGGGCTCAATGAGGAGGTCTTC
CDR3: CSVASGLNEEVF

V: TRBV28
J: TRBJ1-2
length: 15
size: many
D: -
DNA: TGTGCCAGCAAAGAACAGTCCCGAACATCCTATGGCTACACCTTC
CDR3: CASKEQSRTSYGYTF

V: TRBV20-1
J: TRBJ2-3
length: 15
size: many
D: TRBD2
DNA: TGCAGTGCTAGAGAACTAGCGGGACTATTGGATACGCAGTATTTT
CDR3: CSARELAGLLDTQYF

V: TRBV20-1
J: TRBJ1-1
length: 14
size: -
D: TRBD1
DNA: TGCAGTGCCTCGTCTGGGACAGGTCGTAGGAGTGCTTTCTTT
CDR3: CSASSGTGRRSAFF

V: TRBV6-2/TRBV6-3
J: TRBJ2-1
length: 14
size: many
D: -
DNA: TGTGCCAGCAGTCCCCGGGACCGACACAATGAGCAGTTCTTC
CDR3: CASSPRDRHNEQFF

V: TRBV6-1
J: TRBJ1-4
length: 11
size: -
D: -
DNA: TGTGCTAGCAGTGAACTAGAAAAACTGTTTTTT
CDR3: CASSELEKLFF

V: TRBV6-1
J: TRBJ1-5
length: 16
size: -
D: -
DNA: TGTGCCAGCAGGAGGACATCTCGGAATTGCAATCAGTCCCAGCATTTT
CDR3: CASRRTSRNCNQSQHF

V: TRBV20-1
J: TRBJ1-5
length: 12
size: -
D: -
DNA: TGTAGTGCTAGGCAGGGCGTGCAGCCCCAGCATTTT
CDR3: CSARQGVQPQHF

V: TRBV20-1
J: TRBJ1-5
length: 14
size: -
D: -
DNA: TGCAGTGCTGGAAAGTTGGGGGGCATTCAGCCCCAGCATTTT
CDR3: CSAGKLGGIQPQHF

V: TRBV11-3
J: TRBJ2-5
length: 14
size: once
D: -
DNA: TGTGTCAGCAGCCGAGACAGGAGCCAAGAGACCCGGTACTTC
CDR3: CVSSRDRSQETRYF

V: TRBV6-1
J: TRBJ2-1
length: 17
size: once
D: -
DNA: TGTGCCAGTACCTCCGATGTGGGAGGCTTCTCCTACAATGAGCAGTTCTTC
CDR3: CASTSDVGGFSYNEQFF

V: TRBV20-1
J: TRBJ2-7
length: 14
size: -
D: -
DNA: TGCAGTGTAGAGGACATGCTGAATTCCTACGAGCAGTACTTC
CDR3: CSVEDMLNSYEQYF

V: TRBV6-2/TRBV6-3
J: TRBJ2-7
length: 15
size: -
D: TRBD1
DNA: TGTGCCACCAGTTCCTACGGACAGGGTGGAAGCGAGCAGTACTTC
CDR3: CATSSYGQGGSEQYF

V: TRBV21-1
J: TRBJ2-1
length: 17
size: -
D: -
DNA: TGTGCCAACAGCAAAGCGGCCCCTCGGCCAGCCCACAATGAGCAGTTCTTC
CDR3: CANSKAAPRPAHNEQFF

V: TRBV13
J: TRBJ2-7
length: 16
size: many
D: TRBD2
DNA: TGTGCCAGCAGCCCCCCCCCCCAGCGGGAGGGGAGAGAGCAGTACTTC
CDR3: CASSPPPQREGREQYF

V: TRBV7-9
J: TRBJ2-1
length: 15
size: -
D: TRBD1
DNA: TGTGCCAGCAGCTTAGTAGGACAGGGGACCAATGGACAGTTCTTC
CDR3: CASSLVGQGTNGQFF

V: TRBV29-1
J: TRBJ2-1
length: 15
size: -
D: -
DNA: TGCAGCGTTGAAGGGGTGGGAGGGACAGGCTATGAGCAGTTCTTC
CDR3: CSVEGVGGTGYEQFF

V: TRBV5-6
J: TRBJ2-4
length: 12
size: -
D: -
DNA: TGTGCCAGCAGCTTGGGGGGGATTGATCAGTACTTC
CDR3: CASSLGGIDQYF

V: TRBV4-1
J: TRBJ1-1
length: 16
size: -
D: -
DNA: TGCGCCAGCAGCACCCTCTGGCCGGGAAGGAACACTGAAGCTTTCTTT
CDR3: CASSTLWPGRNTEAFF

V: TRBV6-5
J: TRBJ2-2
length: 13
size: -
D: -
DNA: TGTGCCAGCAGCCCCGCCTTGGACGGGGAAGTGTTCTTT
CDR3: CASSPALDGEVFF

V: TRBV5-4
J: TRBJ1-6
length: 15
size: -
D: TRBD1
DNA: TGTGCCATCAGCTTGAGCAGGGGGTCTAATTCACCCCTCCACTTT
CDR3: CAISLSRGSNSPLHF

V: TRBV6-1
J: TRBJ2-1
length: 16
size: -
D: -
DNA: TGTGCCAGCAGTGAAGCGTCGGTGGACCATTACAATGAGCAGTTCTTC
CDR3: CASSEASVDHYNEQFF

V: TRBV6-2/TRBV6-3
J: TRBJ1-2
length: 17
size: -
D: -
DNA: TGTGCCAGCAGTTATTTCCACCCTTTCAGGATTACCTATGGCTACACTTTC
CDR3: CASSYFHPFRITYGYTF